The subject of this entry is one TCR beta chain. Its antigen is unknown. This entry comes from a study of T cell responses to AZD1222 COVID-19 vaccine. Study-wide background: Second doses that came at about 4 or about 12 weeks were put together. Points from the study as a whole: Regions left unmutated in variants are reportedly the target of nearly half of spike-specific TCRs.

The V gene's germline CDR1 is SGHRS and CDR2 YFSETQ. CDR3 size: 14 residues. V lost 2 bases to trimming and J lost 6 bases, with 14 bases between them. Clones were read by immunoSEQ multiplex PCR, and TCRdb kept only the in-frame ones, dropping some. The repertoire includes about 140,000 clones, around four fifths of them detected once, and about 4% sits in the top ten. V and J are TRBV5-1 and TRBJ1-2; D gene uncertain. The clonotype originates from an adult in good health. Here the sequenced sample was peripheral blood, taken on day 0 of AZD1222 vaccination. This chain's CDR3 is CASSLRGEEDGYTF. DNA for the CDR3: TGCGCCAGCAGCTTACGGGGAGAAGAGGATGGCTACACCTTC.